A selection of T cell receptor beta chains follows, all from one sample in a study of blood T cells in healthy people across ages. One entry per CDR3 protein, called by TCRdb with MiXCR from the 5' RACE reads. Of some 900,000 distinct CDR3 sequences in the sample, roughly 26% are singletons; the top ten hold approximately 15%. Material: blood. The source of these receptors is a woman older than 75 in good health. CDR3s include the opening cysteine and the closing phenylalanine or tryptophan. A D gene is named only where the DNA matches it firmly. Only part of the rows carry a size: once, few, many, or a class if the clone is expanded.

d_call clone_size j_call cdr3_length v_call cdr3_aa cdr3_nt
- few TRBJ1-3 14 TRBV7-9 CASGTPGSGNTIYF TGTGCCAGCGGAACCCCAGGGTCTGGAAACACCATATATTTT
- many TRBJ2-5 14 TRBV24-1 CATSAADGQETQYF TGTGCCACCAGTGCAGCGGACGGACAAGAGACCCAGTACTTC
- many TRBJ2-4 16 TRBV27 CASSLGLDIAKNIQYF TGTGCCAGCAGTCTCGGACTTGACATAGCCAAAAACATTCAGTACTTC
TRBD2 - TRBJ2-3 14 TRBV2 CASRVAGARATQYF TGTGCCAGCAGGGTAGCGGGTGCGCGGGCTACGCAGTATTTT
- once TRBJ1-1 13 TRBV5-1 CASSLGRANEAFF TGCGCCAGCAGCTTGGGCAGGGCTAATGAAGCTTTCTTT
- few TRBJ1-4 17 TRBV18 CASSRLQPGTLNEKLFF TGTGCCAGCTCCCGATTGCAACCCGGGACTCTTAATGAAAAACTGTTTTTT
- - TRBJ1-2 13 TRBV14 CASSQGIAYGYTF TGTGCCAGCAGCCAAGGGATCGCCTACGGCTACACCTTC
- few TRBJ1-1 11 TRBV10-3 CAISGQFEAFF TGTGCCATCAGTGGGCAGTTTGAAGCTTTCTTT
- - TRBJ2-3 12 TRBV7-2 CASSFSEFAQYF TGTGCCAGCAGCTTTTCAGAGTTCGCGCAGTATTTT
TRBD2 few TRBJ2-2 16 TRBV5-1 CASSRAGGSNTGELFF TGCGCCAGCAGCAGGGCGGGGGGATCGAACACCGGGGAGCTGTTTTTT
TRBD2 few TRBJ2-2 14 TRBV6-1 CATRDYANTGELFF TGTGCCACCAGGGACTACGCGAACACCGGGGAGCTGTTTTTT
TRBD2 many TRBJ2-5 14 TRBV2 CASTAGLAEETQYF TGTGCCAGCACTGCCGGACTAGCCGAAGAGACCCAGTACTTC
- many TRBJ2-1 15 TRBV20-1 CSAPGAFSSYNEQFF TGCAGTGCCCCGGGGGCCTTTAGCTCCTACAATGAGCAGTTCTTC
- - TRBJ2-6 17 TRBV20-1 CSARVRGGPSGANVLTF TGCAGTGCTAGAGTCCGCGGGGGCCCCTCTGGGGCCAACGTCCTGACTTTC
- many TRBJ2-5 12 TRBV5-8 CASRGSEETQYF TGTGCCAGCAGGGGATCCGAGGAGACCCAGTACTTC
TRBD1 few TRBJ1-6 13 TRBV9 CASSAGGNSPLHF TGTGCCAGCAGCGCAGGGGGCAATTCACCCCTCCACTTT
- - TRBJ1-2 15 TRBV5-4 CASSLENRVNYGYTF TGTGCCAGCAGCCTGGAGAACAGGGTTAACTATGGCTACACCTTC
- many TRBJ1-1 15 TRBV5-1 CASSLSTPMNTEAFF TGCGCCAGCAGCTTATCGACCCCCATGAACACTGAAGCTTTCTTT
TRBD1 few TRBJ1-2 14 TRBV12-3/TRBV12-4 CASSLRDRGWGYTF TGTGCCAGCAGTTTACGCGACAGGGGGTGGGGCTACACCTTC
- medium-sized TRBJ2-5 14 TRBV29-1 CSVEKRAHRELQYF TGCAGCGTTGAAAAAAGGGCACACCGGGAGTTGCAGTACTTC
- many TRBJ2-3 16 TRBV20-1 CSARAPTSPSTDTQYF TGCAGTGCTAGAGCCCCAACTAGCCCTAGCACAGATACGCAGTATTTT
TRBD2 - TRBJ2-1 15 TRBV4-3 CAGSPTGLATNEQFF TGCGCCGGCAGCCCCACCGGACTAGCTACTAATGAACAGTTCTTC
TRBD1 once TRBJ1-2 15 TRBV6-1 CASSVGTGGPYGCTF TGTGCCAGCAGTGTGGGGACAGGTGGACCCTATGGCTGCACCTTC
- many TRBJ2-3 13 TRBV7-2 CASSYPRKDTQYF TGTGCCAGCAGCTATCCTAGGAAAGATACGCAGTATTTT
- many TRBJ2-3 14 TRBV6-2/TRBV6-3 CASSYPRGADTQYF TGTGCCAGCAGTTACCCGCGGGGCGCAGATACGCAGTATTTT
TRBD1 few TRBJ1-5 15 TRBV12-3/TRBV12-4 CASSSTGGESRPQHF TGTGCCAGCAGTTCCACAGGGGGGGAAAGTCGGCCCCAGCATTTT
- few TRBJ1-1 16 TRBV15 CATSRAGYRVITEAFF TGTGCCACCAGCAGAGCAGGGTACAGGGTAATCACTGAAGCTTTCTTT
TRBD1 - TRBJ2-5 14 TRBV4-3 CASSQGTGRSTQYF TGCGCCAGCAGCCAAGGGACAGGCCGAAGTACCCAGTACTTC
- many TRBJ1-4 13 TRBV7-2 CASSITGNEKLFF TGTGCCAGCAGCATAACAGGGAATGAAAAACTGTTTTTT
- many TRBJ1-2 13 TRBV3-1 CASSSLTGKGYTF TGTGCCAGCAGCTCGCTGACAGGAAAAGGCTACACCTTC
- - TRBJ1-5 15 TRBV6-5 CASSRDRFSNQPQHF TGTGCCAGCAGCCGAGACAGGTTTAGCAATCAGCCCCAGCATTTT
- - TRBJ1-4 14 TRBV6-5 CASSYSGNNDKLFF TGTGCCAGCAGTTACTCCGGGAATAATGACAAACTGTTTTTT
- - TRBJ2-1 15 TRBV20-1 CSARDRLGGYTEQFF TGCAGTGCTAGAGATCGACTAGGGGGCTACACTGAGCAGTTCTTC
- few TRBJ1-5 20 TRBV3-1 CASSQKKPLTGSGSNQPQHF TGTGCCAGCAGCCAAAAGAAGCCCCTGACAGGCTCCGGGAGCAATCAGCCCCAGCATTTT
TRBD2 - TRBJ2-5 16 TRBV28 CASSILRGGLQETQYF TGTGCCAGCAGTATACTGCGGGGGGGACTCCAAGAGACCCAGTACTTC
TRBD1 once TRBJ2-1 16 TRBV6-2/TRBV6-3 CAGSSDRGATYNEQFF TGTGCCGGCAGCAGCGACAGGGGGGCAACCTACAATGAGCAGTTCTTC
- many TRBJ2-5 13 TRBV12-3/TRBV12-4 CASRGWGQETQYF TGTGCCAGCAGGGGGTGGGGACAAGAGACCCAGTACTTC
- few TRBJ1-1 13 TRBV7-2 CASSLNQGTEAFF TGTGCCAGCAGCTTAAACCAGGGTACTGAAGCTTTCTTT
TRBD1 few TRBJ2-2 16 TRBV6-2/TRBV6-3 CASSWDRRANTGELFF TGTGCCAGCAGTTGGGACAGGAGAGCGAACACCGGGGAGCTGTTTTTT
- few TRBJ2-6 19 TRBV6-1 CASSDVIGQRASGANVRTF TGTGCCAGCAGTGATGTGATCGGACAGCGTGCCTCTGGGGCCAACGTCCGGACTTTC
- - TRBJ1-4 16 TRBV4-1 CASSLGEGPTNEKLFF TGCGCCAGCAGCCTAGGGGAGGGACCAACTAATGAAAAACTGTTTTTT
TRBD2 many TRBJ2-5 15 TRBV7-2 CASSLGRGGQETQYF TGTGCCAGCAGCTTAGGGCGGGGGGGCCAAGAGACCCAGTACTTC
- - TRBJ1-5 14 TRBV6-5 CASRETGLNQPQHF TGTGCCAGCAGGGAGACAGGATTGAATCAGCCCCAGCATTTT
- few TRBJ2-3 18 TRBV27 CASSLFPLGETSTDTQYF TGTGCCAGCAGTTTATTCCCCCTAGGCGAAACTAGCACAGATACGCAGTATTTT
TRBD1 many TRBJ2-7 15 TRBV7-7 CASSFRDRVLYEQYF TGTGCCAGCAGCTTCCGGGACAGGGTACTTTACGAGCAGTACTTC
- few TRBJ1-4 13 TRBV15 CASSGQGWEKLFF TGTGCCAGCTCGGGACAAGGATGGGAAAAACTGTTTTTT
TRBD2 few TRBJ2-1 15 TRBV4-3 CASSQGIKRGNEQFF TGCGCCAGCAGCCAAGGTATTAAGCGGGGTAATGAGCAGTTCTTC
- many TRBJ1-2 15 TRBV5-4 CASSPTGSANYGYTF TGTGCCAGCAGTCCAACAGGGTCGGCCAACTATGGCTACACCTTC
- many TRBJ2-3 17 TRBV6-5 CASSLFHSGLGTDTQYF TGTGCCAGCAGCCTTTTCCACTCAGGTTTGGGGACAGATACGCAGTATTTT
TRBD2 - TRBJ2-2 16 TRBV6-5 CASTTGVAGTNGELFF TGTGCCAGCACCACAGGCGTAGCGGGGACAAACGGGGAGCTGTTTTTT
- - TRBJ2-3 15 TRBV6-5 CASSYEARLTDTQYF TGTGCCAGCAGTTACGAGGCGAGGTTGACAGATACGCAGTATTTT
- few TRBJ1-5 14 TRBV10-2 CASRETGSNQPQHF TGCGCCAGCAGAGAAACAGGGAGCAATCAGCCCCAGCATTTT
- - TRBJ2-7 14 TRBV5-1 CASSLDAGADEQYF TGCGCCAGCAGCTTGGATGCAGGTGCAGACGAGCAGTACTTC
- many TRBJ2-3 13 TRBV7-7 CASSMRQADTQYF TGTGCCAGCAGCATGAGACAGGCAGATACGCAGTATTTT
- many TRBJ2-1 13 TRBV11-3 CASISGGRNEQFF TGTGCCAGCATCTCAGGCGGGCGCAATGAGCAGTTCTTC
- - TRBJ1-3 16 TRBV6-5 CASSYPGRPSGNTIYF TGTGCCAGCAGTTACCCCGGCAGACCCTCTGGAAACACCATATATTTT
- - TRBJ2-7 16 TRBV6-2/TRBV6-3 CASSWGTSGGQNEQYF TGTGCCAGCAGTTGGGGGACTAGTGGGGGACAGAATGAGCAGTACTTC
- many TRBJ2-1 14 TRBV5-1 CASSRDRAGNEQFF TGCGCCAGCAGCAGGGACCGGGCGGGGAATGAGCAGTTCTTC
- - TRBJ2-4 16 TRBV5-6 CASSLRGVLGKNIQYF TGTGCCAGCAGCTTGCGCGGGGTGTTGGGCAAAAACATTCAGTACTTC
- many TRBJ2-1 11 TRBV6-1 CASRPGNEQFF TGTGCCAGCAGACCAGGTAACGAGCAGTTCTTC